This TCR beta chain was recovered during a study of T cells expressing NK-cell markers. Study as a whole: The study drew TCR beta repertoires from sorted CD3+CD56+NKG2C+, CD3+CD56+NKG2C- and CD3+CD56-NKG2C+ T cells.

Turning to this clonotype: The antigen is undetermined.

Points from the study as a whole: The CD3+CD56-NKG2C+ fraction of a handful of donors was likewise dominated by these clonotypes.

Synthesis of TCR beta cDNA relied on 5'RACE template switching carrying UMIs. One entry per CDR3 protein, without DNA, is what TCRdb gives after re-calling the 5' RACE reads. This table holds 350,000 to 450,000 distinct CDR3 sequences. In germline, CDR1 is SGHRS, CDR2 YFSETQ. The CDR3 totals 15 residues. The source is a man aged 18 to 69 in good health. V and J are TRBV5-1 and TRBJ2-4; the TCRdb D gene call, TRBD1, has no DNA to confirm it. Sequencing used blood T cells: a sorted CD56 or NKG2C T cell subset, CD4+ or CD8+ T cells, or bulk PBMC T cells (not recorded which). CDR3 residues: CASSLVGDLGNIQYF.